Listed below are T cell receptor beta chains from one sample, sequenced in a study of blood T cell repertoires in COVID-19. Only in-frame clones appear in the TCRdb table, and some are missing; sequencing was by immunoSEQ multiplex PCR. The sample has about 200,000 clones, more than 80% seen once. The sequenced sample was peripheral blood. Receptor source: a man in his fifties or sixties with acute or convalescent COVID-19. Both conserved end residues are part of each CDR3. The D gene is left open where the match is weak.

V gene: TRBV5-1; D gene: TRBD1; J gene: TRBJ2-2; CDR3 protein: CASSGFGTGNTGELFF
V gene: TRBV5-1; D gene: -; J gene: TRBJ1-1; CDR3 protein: CASSFDSQGTEAFF
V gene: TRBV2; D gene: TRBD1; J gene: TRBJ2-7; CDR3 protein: CASSADRGSYEQYF
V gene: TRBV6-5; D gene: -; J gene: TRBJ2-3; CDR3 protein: CASSYFGVGPTDTQYF
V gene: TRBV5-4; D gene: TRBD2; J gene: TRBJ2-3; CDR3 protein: CASSLIREGIDTQYF
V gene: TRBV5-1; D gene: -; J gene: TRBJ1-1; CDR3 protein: CASSKSSQVVTEAFF
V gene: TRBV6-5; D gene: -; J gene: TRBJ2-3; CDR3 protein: CASSYGGSRVDTQYF
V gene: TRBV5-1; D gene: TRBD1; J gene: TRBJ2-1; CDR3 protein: CASRGTGGPNEQFF
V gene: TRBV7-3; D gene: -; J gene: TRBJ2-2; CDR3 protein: CASTGGANTGELFF
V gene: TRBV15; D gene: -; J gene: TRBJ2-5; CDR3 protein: CATSTRGGQETQYF
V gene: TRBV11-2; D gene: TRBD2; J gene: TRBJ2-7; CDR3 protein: CASSPSGGRTSYEQYF
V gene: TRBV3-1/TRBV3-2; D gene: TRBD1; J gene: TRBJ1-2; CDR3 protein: CASSLGQGWGPGYTF
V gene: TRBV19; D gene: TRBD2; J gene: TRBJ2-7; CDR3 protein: CASSIGRRGASYEQYF
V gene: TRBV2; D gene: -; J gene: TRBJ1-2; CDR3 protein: CASTINYGYTF
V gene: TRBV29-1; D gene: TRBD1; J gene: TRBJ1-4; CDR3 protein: CSVTGQGAGEKLFF
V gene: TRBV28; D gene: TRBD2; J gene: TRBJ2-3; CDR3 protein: CASSPGGLAGGNNAQYF
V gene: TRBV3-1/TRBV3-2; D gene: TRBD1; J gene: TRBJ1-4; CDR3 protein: CASSPTGRREKLFF
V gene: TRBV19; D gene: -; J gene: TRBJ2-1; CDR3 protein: CASSNLQGDEQFF
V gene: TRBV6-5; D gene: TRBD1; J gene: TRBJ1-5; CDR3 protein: CASRNTGGDYQPQHF
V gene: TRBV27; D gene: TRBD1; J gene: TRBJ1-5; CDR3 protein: CASSYSGGSGNQPQHF
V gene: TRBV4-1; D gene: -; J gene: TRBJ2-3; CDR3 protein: CASSRLGGRLNTDTQYF
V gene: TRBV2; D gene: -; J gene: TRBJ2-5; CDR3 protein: CASSVTRETQYF
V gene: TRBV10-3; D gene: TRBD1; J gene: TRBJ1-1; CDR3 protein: CAISGQRDRGNTEAFF
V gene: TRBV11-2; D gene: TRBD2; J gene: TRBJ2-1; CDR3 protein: CASTTTSGSNEQFF
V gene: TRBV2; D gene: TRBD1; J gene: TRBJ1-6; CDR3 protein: CASSETTGLNSPLHF
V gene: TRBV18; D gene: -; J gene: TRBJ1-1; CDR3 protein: CASSPSDGENTEAFF
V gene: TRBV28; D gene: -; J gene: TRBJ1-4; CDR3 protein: CASGDSLNEKLFF
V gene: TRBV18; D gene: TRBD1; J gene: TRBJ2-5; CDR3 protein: CASSPPSRGQETQYF
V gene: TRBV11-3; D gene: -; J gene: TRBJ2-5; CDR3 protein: CASSPGPDGTQYF